This is a list of T cell receptor beta chains from one sample in a study of T cells in Graves' hyperthyroidism and ophthalmopathy. TCRdb reprocessed the multiplex PCR reads with MiXCR, giving one entry per CDR3 protein. The data show 500,000 to 650,000 distinct CDR3 sequences, with less than 20% seen just once and around 50% held by the top ten. Sequencing input: blood. The receptors here all came from a man between 40 and 49 years old with Graves' ophthalmopathy. CDR3s include the opening cysteine and the closing phenylalanine or tryptophan. A D gene is named only where the DNA matches it firmly. Clone size is not always given. Where it is, it says once, few, many or a class for expanded clones.

TRBJ1-1	-	many	TRBV27	CASSSRAGTAEAFF	TGTGCCAGCAGTTCTAGGGCTGGTACCGCTGAAGCTTTCTTT
TRBJ2-7	-	few	TRBV29-1	CSVEATEGYEQYF	TGCAGCGTTGAGGCCACCGAGGGGTACGAGCAGTACTTC
TRBJ2-1	TRBD2	few	TRBV28	CASSPLPSGTYNEQFF	TGTGCCAGCAGTCCCCTGCCTAGCGGGACCTACAATGAGCAGTTCTTC
TRBJ2-2	TRBD2	-	TRBV30	CAWSSLAGGFNTGELFF	TGTGCCTGGAGTAGCCTAGCGGGGGGGTTTAACACCGGGGAGCTGTTTTTT
TRBJ2-3	-	many	TRBV7-2	CASSPPGGTQYF	TGTGCCAGCAGCCCCCCCGGGGGTACGCAGTATTTT
TRBJ1-5	-	-	TRBV7-2	CASSLLWPQPQHF	TGTGCCAGCAGCTTACTGTGGCCGCAGCCCCAGCATTTT
TRBJ2-5	-	many	TRBV14	CASSQRLPGLETQYF	TGTGCCAGCAGCCAACGGTTACCCGGGTTGGAGACCCAGTACTTC
TRBJ2-2	-	many	TRBV28	CASSLWGTGELFF	TGTGCCAGCAGCCTTTGGGGGACCGGGGAGCTGTTTTTT
TRBJ2-5	TRBD2	-	TRBV9	CASSALAGGHETQYF	TGTGCCAGCAGCGCGTTAGCGGGGGGGCATGAGACCCAGTACTTC
TRBJ2-7	-	-	TRBV13	CASSLGRAREQYF	TGTGCCAGCAGCTTAGGCAGGGCTCGGGAGCAGTACTTC
TRBJ2-1	TRBD2	-	TRBV5-1	CASSLVSGSGNEQFF	TGCGCCAGCAGCTTGGTTAGCGGGAGCGGGAATGAGCAGTTCTTC
TRBJ2-5	-	few	TRBV20-1	CSATPGGIEETQYF	TGCAGTGCTACCCCCGGAGGGATTGAAGAGACCCAGTACTTC
TRBJ1-1	-	-	TRBV7-3	CASSLNRGSEAFF	TGTGCCAGCAGCTTAAATCGGGGGTCTGAAGCTTTCTTT
TRBJ2-6	TRBD1	many	TRBV7-8	CASSLVWTGTGANVLTF	TGTGCCAGCAGCTTAGTTTGGACAGGGACCGGGGCCAACGTCCTGACTTTC
TRBJ2-5	TRBD2	-	TRBV5-8	CASSPALAGQETQYF	TGTGCCAGCAGCCCGGCACTAGCGGGACAAGAGACCCAGTACTTC
TRBJ1-6	-	-	TRBV4-1	CASSQRSGTYNSPLHF	TGCGCCAGCAGCCAACGGTCCGGTACCTATAATTCACCCCTCCACTTT
TRBJ1-5	TRBD1	few	TRBV28	CASQPGQGTQPQHF	TGTGCCAGCCAACCCGGACAGGGGACCCAGCCCCAGCATTTT
TRBJ1-4	-	few	TRBV7-2	CASSLDSGQGLFF	TGTGCCAGCAGCTTAGATAGCGGGCAGGGCCTGTTTTTT
TRBJ1-1	-	-	TRBV19	CASSKPPHVNTEAFF	TGTGCCAGTAGTAAACCACCACATGTGAACACTGAAGCTTTCTTT
TRBJ1-4	-	few	TRBV30	CAWSPRAEKLFF	TGTGCCTGGAGCCCCAGGGCTGAAAAACTGTTTTTT
TRBJ2-7	-	once	TRBV5-6	CASSSRDTEQYF	TGTGCCAGCAGCAGCCGGGACACCGAGCAGTACTTC
TRBJ2-7	TRBD2	-	TRBV10-1	CASSENSGYSQQYF	TGCGCCAGCAGTGAGAATAGCGGGTACAGCCAGCAGTACTTC
TRBJ2-3	-	many	TRBV18	CASKGDHRSTDTQYF	TGTGCCAGCAAAGGCGATCATCGGAGCACAGATACGCAGTATTTT
TRBJ2-5	-	-	TRBV6-2/TRBV6-3	CASSYPDIEETQYF	TGTGCCAGCAGTTACCCAGACATCGAGGAGACCCAGTACTTC
TRBJ2-1	TRBD2	-	TRBV29-1	CSVDSGNYNEQFF	TGCAGCGTTGATAGCGGGAACTACAATGAGCAGTTCTTC
TRBJ2-3	-	-	TRBV7-6	CASSLSIRELFTDTQYF	TGTGCCAGCAGCTTATCGATCCGGGAGCTTTTCACAGATACGCAGTATTTT
TRBJ1-3	-	-	TRBV30	CAWTAGNTIYF	TGTGCCTGGACCGCTGGAAACACCATATATTTT
TRBJ2-1	-	many	TRBV20-1	CSAELVWRPNEQFF	TGCAGTGCAGAATTAGTTTGGCGACCCAATGAGCAGTTCTTC
TRBJ2-1	TRBD2	many	TRBV10-2	CASAFGTSGYEQFF	TGCGCCAGCGCATTCGGGACTAGTGGTTATGAGCAGTTCTTC
TRBJ2-1	-	-	TRBV12-3/TRBV12-4	CASSFYYNEQFF	TGTGCCAGCAGTTTTTACTACAATGAGCAGTTCTTC
TRBJ2-3	-	many	TRBV11-2	CASSLERTPSPTDTQYF	TGTGCCAGCAGCTTAGAACGGACTCCTAGTCCCACAGATACGCAGTATTTT
TRBJ2-7	-	many	TRBV30	CAWSVLSLTPASEQYF	TGTGCCTGGAGTGTACTAAGCCTAACTCCGGCGAGCGAGCAGTACTTC
TRBJ2-4	TRBD2	few	TRBV7-9	CASSLEAGAQNIQYF	TGTGCCAGCAGCTTAGAAGCGGGGGCCCAAAACATTCAGTACTTC
TRBJ2-5	-	-	TRBV18	CASSPLGGQEETQYF	TGTGCCAGCTCACCATTGGGCGGGCAAGAAGAGACCCAGTACTTC
TRBJ2-5	-	-	TRBV10-1	CARSVRWPKMYQETQYF	TGCGCCAGAAGTGTTCGGTGGCCCAAGATGTACCAAGAGACCCAGTACTTC
TRBJ1-1	-	few	TRBV6-1	CASNLLRAGEAFF	TGTGCCAGCAACCTACTGAGGGCAGGGGAAGCTTTCTTT
TRBJ1-1	TRBD1	many	TRBV28	CASSLTGVTEAFF	TGTGCCAGCAGTTTGACAGGGGTCACTGAAGCTTTCTTT
TRBJ2-1	TRBD2	many	TRBV11-3	CASSANGLAAEQFF	TGTGCCAGCAGCGCCAACGGACTAGCGGCTGAGCAGTTCTTC
TRBJ2-7	TRBD1	-	TRBV12-3/TRBV12-4	CASRATGESYEQYF	TGTGCCAGCCGCGCGACAGGGGAATCCTACGAGCAGTACTTC
TRBJ1-2	-	many	TRBV7-2	CASSSSDSNYGYTF	TGTGCCAGCAGCTCCTCTGACAGTAACTATGGCTACACCTTC
TRBJ2-2	-	few	TRBV6-2/TRBV6-3	CASSYTWMGRTGELFF	TGTGCCAGCAGTTACACGTGGATGGGGAGAACCGGGGAGCTGTTTTTT
TRBJ2-2	TRBD2	many	TRBV7-2	CASSPTSGRSGELFF	TGTGCCAGCAGCCCGACTAGCGGGAGGTCCGGGGAGCTGTTTTTT
TRBJ2-1	-	many	TRBV28	CASSLSPGNEQFF	TGTGCCAGCAGTTTATCCCCGGGCAATGAGCAGTTCTTC
TRBJ2-2	TRBD2	few	TRBV4-1	CASSQYGLAGGHGTGELFF	TGCGCCAGCAGCCAATACGGACTAGCGGGGGGGCACGGCACCGGGGAGCTGTTTTTT
TRBJ2-5	-	-	TRBV28	CASSSHRRETQYF	TGTGCCAGCAGCAGCCACAGACGGGAGACCCAGTACTTC
TRBJ2-1	-	-	TRBV28	CASSFSGTYNEQFF	TGTGCCAGCAGTTTCTCCGGGACTTACAATGAGCAGTTCTTC
TRBJ2-7	-	-	TRBV6-1	CASGRGGAYEQYF	TGTGCCAGCGGGCGGGGAGGCGCCTACGAGCAGTACTTC
TRBJ1-2	-	-	TRBV30	CAWSVEVGDGVLYGYTF	TGTGCCTGGAGTGTAGAAGTAGGTGACGGCGTCCTGTATGGCTACACCTTC
TRBJ2-7	TRBD2	many	TRBV28	CSSGRAYEQYF	TGTTCGAGCGGGAGGGCCTACGAGCAGTACTTC
TRBJ1-2	TRBD1	few	TRBV19	CAVDREFGGYTF	TGTGCCGTCGACAGGGAATTTGGCGGCTACACCTTC
TRBJ2-2	-	few	TRBV24-1	CATSDPPGLINTGELFF	TGTGCCACCAGTGATCCGCCGGGACTCATTAACACCGGGGAGCTGTTTTTT
TRBJ2-1	TRBD2	-	TRBV20-1	CSAGVGLVNEQFF	TGCAGTGCTGGGGTGGGACTAGTAAATGAGCAGTTCTTC
TRBJ1-4	TRBD1	many	TRBV5-1	CASSLGDRGRDEKLFF	TGCGCCAGCAGCTTGGGGGACAGGGGGCGAGATGAAAAACTGTTTTTT